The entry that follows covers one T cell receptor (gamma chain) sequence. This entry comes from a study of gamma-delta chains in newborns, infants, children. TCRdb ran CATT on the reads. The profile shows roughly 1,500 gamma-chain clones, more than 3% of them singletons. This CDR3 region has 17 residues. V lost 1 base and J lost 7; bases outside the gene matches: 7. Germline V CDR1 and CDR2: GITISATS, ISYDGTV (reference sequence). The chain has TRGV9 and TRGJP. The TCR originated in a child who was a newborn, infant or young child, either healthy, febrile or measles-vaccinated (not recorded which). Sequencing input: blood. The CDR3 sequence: CALWEVTFELGKKIKVF. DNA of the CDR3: TGTGCCTTGTGGGAGGTAACCTTCGAGTTGGGCAAAAAAATCAAGGTATTT.